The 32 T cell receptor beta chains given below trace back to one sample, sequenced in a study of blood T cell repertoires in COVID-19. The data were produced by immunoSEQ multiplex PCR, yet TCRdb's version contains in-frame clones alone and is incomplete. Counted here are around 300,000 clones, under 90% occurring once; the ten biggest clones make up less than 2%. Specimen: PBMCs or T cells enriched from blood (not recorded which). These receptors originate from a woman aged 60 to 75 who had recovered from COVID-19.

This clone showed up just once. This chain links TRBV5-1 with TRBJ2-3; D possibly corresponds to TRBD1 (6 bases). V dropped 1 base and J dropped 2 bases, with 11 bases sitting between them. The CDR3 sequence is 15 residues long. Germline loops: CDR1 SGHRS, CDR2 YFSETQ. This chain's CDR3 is CASSLWGQATDTQYF. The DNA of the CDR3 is TGCGCCAGCAGCTTGTGGGGACAAGCCACAGATACGCAGTATTTT.

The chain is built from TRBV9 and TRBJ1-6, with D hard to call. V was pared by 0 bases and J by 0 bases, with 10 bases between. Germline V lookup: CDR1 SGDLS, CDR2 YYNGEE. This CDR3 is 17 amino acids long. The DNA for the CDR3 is TGTGCCAGCAGCGTAGTTCGCGAGAGCTCCTATAATTCACCCCTCCACTTT. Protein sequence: CASSVVRESSYNSPLHF.

The CDR3 here is CASTTTGTSNTEAFF. CDR3 DNA: TGCGCCAGCACTACAACCGGGACATCGAACACTGAAGCTTTCTTT. The chain is built from TRBV10-2 and TRBJ1-1; D perhaps matches TRBD1 (6 bases). The V gene's germline CDR1 is WSHSY and CDR2 SAAADI. Trimming shortened V by 7 bases and J by 1 base, and 16 bases separated the two germline ends. CDR3 length equals 15 residues.

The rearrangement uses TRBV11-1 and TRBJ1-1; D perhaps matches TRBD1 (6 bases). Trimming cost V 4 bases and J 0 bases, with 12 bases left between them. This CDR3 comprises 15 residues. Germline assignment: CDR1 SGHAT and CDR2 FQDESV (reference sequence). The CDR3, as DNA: TGTGCCAGCAGCTCCGACAGGTTCATGAACACTGAAGCTTTCTTT. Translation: CASSSDRFMNTEAFF.

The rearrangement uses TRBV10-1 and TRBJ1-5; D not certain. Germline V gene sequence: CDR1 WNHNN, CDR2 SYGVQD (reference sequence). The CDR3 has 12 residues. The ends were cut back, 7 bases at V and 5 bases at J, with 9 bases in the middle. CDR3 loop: CASKSGDQPQHF. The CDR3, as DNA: TGCGCCAGCAAGTCCGGAGATCAGCCCCAGCATTTT.

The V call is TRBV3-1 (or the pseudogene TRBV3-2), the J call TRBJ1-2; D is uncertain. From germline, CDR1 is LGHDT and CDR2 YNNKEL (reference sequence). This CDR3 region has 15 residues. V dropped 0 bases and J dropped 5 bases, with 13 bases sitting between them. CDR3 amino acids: CASSQDLPRRYGYTF. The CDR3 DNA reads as TGTGCCAGCAGCCAAGATCTCCCCCGGCGGTATGGCTACACCTTC.

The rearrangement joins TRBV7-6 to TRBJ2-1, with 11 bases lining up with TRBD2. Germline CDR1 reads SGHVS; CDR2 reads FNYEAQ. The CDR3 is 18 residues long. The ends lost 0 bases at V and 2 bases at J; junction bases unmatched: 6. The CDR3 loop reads CASSLASGRAGTYNEQFF. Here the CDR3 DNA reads TGTGCCAGCAGCTTAGCTAGCGGGAGGGCCGGCACCTACAATGAGCAGTTCTTC.

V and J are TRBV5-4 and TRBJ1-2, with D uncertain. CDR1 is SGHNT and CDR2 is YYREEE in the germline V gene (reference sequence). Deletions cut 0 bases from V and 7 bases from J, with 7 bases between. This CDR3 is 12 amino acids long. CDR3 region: CASSLAGFGYTF. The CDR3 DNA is TGTGCCAGCAGCTTGGCCGGGTTTGGCTACACCTTC.

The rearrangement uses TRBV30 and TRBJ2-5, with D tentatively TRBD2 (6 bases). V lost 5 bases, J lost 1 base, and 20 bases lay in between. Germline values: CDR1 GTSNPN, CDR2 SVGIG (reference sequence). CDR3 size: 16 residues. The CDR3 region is CAWGGGTWVAQETQYF. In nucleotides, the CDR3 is TGTGCCTGGGGTGGAGGGACGTGGGTGGCCCAAGAGACCCAGTACTTC.

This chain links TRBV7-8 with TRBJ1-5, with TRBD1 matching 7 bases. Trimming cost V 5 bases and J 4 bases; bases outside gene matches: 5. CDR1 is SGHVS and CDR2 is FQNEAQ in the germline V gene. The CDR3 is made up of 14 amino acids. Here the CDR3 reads CASSTRDSNQPQHF. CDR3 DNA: TGTGCCAGCAGCACCCGGGACAGTAATCAGCCCCAGCATTTT.

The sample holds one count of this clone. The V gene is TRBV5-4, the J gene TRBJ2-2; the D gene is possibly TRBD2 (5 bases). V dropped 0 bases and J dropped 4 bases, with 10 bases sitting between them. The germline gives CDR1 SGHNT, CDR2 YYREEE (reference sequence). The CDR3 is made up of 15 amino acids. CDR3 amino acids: CASSLGGRGTGELFF. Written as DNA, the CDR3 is TGTGCCAGCAGCTTGGGAGGGAGAGGCACCGGGGAGCTGTTTTTT.

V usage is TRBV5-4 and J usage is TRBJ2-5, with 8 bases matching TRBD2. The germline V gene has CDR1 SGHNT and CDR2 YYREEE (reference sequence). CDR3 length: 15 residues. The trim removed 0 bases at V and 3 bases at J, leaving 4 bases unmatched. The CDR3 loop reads CASSLAGGPEETQYF. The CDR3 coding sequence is TGTGCCAGCAGCTTGGCGGGAGGGCCGGAAGAGACCCAGTACTTC.

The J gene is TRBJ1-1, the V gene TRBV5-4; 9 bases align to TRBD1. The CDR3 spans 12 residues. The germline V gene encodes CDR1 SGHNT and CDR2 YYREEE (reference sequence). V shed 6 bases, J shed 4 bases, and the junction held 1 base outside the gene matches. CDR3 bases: TGTGCCAGCACGACAGGGGGCACTGAAGCTTTCTTT. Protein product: CASTTGGTEAFF.

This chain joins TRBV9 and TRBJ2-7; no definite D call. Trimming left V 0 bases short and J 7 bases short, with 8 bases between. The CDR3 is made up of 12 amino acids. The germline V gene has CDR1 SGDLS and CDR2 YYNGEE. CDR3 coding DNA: TGTGCCAGCAGCGTAGACGGTCGGGAGCAGTACTTC. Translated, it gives CASSVDGREQYF.

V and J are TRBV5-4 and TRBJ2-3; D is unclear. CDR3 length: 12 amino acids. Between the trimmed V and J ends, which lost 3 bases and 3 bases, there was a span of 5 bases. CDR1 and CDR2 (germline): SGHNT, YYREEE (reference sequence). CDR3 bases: TGTGCCAGCAGCTCAACTACAGATACGCAGTATTTT. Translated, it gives CASSSTTDTQYF.

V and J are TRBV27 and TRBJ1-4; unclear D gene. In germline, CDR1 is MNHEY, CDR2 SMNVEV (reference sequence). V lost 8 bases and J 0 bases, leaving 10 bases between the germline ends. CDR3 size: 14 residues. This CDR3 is CASAGLATNEKLFF. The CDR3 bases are TGTGCCAGCGCAGGCCTTGCAACTAATGAAAAACTGTTTTTT.

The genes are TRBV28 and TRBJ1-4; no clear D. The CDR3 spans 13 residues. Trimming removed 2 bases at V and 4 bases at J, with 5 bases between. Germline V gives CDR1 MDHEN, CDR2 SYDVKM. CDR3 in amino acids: CASSLVLNEKLFF. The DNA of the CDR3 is TGTGCCAGCAGTTTAGTCCTTAATGAAAAACTGTTTTTT.

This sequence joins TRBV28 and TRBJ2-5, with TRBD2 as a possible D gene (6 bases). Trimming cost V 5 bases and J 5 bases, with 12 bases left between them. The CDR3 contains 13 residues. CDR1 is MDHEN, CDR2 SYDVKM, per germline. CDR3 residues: CASSAGSWETQYF. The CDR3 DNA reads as TGTGCCAGCAGTGCCGGGAGTTGGGAGACCCAGTACTTC.

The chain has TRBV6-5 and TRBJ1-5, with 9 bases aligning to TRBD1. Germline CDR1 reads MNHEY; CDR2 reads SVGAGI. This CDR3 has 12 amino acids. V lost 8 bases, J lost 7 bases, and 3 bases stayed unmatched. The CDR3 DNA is TGTGCCAGCGGGACAGGGCTCCAGCCCCAGCATTTT. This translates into CASGTGLQPQHF.

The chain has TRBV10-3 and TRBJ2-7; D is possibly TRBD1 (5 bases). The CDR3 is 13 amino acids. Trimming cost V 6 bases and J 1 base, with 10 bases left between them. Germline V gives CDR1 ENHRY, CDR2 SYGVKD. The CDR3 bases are TGTGCCATCAGCCTGACAGCTTCCTACGAGCAGTACTTC. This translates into CAISLTASYEQYF.

The CDR3 region has the DNA TGTGCCAGCAGTGATACAGGAACTACCGGGGAGCTGTTTTTT. It codes for CASSDTGTTGELFF. The chain carries TRBV2 and TRBJ2-2, with D possibly TRBD1 on 5 matching bases. This CDR3 comprises 14 residues. Trimming removed 3 bases at V and 5 bases at J, with 10 bases between. CDR1 is SNHLY, CDR2 FYNNEI, per germline. Together with reference TRBV2 and TRBJ2-2, the CDR3 gives the full variable domain: EPEVTQTPSHQVTQMGQEVILRCVPISNHLYFYWYRQILGQKVEFLVSFYNNEISEKSEIFDDQFSVERPDGSNFTLKIRSTKLEDSAMYFCASSDTGTTGELFFGEGSRLTVL.

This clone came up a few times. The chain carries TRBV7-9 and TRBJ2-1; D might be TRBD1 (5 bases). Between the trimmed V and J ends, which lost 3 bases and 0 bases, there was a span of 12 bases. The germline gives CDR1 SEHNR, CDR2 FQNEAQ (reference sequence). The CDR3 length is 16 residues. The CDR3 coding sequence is TGTGCCAGCAGCTTGGGGCTTACCTCCTCCTACAATGAGCAGTTCTTC. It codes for CASSLGLTSSYNEQFF.

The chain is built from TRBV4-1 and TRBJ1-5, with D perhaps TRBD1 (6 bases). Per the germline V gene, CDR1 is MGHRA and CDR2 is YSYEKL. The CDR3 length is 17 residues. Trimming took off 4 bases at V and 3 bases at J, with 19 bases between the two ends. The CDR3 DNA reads TGCGCCAGCAGCCCGACAGGTTTTCTCGGGCCCAATCAGCCCCAGCATTTT. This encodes CASSPTGFLGPNQPQHF.

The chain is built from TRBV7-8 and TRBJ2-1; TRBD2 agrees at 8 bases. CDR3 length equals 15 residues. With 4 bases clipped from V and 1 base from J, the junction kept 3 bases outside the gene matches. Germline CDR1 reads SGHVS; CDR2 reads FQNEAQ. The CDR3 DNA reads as TGTGCCAGCAGCTGGGGACTAGAATCCTACAATGAGCAGTTCTTC. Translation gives CASSWGLESYNEQFF.

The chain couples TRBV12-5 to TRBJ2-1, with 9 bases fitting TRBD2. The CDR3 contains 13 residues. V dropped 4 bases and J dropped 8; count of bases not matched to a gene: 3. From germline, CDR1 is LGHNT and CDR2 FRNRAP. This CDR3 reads CASGSSGIDEQFF. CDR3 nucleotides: TGTGCTAGTGGTTCTAGCGGGATAGATGAGCAGTTCTTC.

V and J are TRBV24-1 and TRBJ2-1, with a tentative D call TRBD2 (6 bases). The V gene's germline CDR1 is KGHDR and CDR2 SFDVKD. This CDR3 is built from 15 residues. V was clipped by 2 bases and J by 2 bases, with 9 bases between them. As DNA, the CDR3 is TGTGCCACCAGTGATTCGGGGGTAACCTACAATGAGCAGTTCTTC. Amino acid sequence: CATSDSGVTYNEQFF.

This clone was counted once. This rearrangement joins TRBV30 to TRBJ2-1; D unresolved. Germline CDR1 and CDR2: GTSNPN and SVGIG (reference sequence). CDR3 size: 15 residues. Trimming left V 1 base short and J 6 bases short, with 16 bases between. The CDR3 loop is CAWSDYSSNGNEQFF. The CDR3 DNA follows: TGTGCCTGGAGTGACTACTCTAGTAACGGCAATGAGCAGTTCTTC.

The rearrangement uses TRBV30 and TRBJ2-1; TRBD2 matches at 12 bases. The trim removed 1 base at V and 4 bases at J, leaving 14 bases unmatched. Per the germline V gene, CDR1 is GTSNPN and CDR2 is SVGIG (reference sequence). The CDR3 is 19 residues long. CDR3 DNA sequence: TGTGCCTGGAGTGCGCCGGGGCTAGCGGGAGGGAGAGAGTACAATGAGCAGTTCTTC. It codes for CAWSAPGLAGGREYNEQFF.

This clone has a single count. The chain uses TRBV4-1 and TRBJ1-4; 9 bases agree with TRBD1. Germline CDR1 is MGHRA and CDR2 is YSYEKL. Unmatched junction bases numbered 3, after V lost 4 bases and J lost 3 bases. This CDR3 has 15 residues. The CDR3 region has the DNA TGCGCCAGCAGCCCACAGGGGGCGGCTAATGAAAAACTGTTTTTT. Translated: CASSPQGAANEKLFF.

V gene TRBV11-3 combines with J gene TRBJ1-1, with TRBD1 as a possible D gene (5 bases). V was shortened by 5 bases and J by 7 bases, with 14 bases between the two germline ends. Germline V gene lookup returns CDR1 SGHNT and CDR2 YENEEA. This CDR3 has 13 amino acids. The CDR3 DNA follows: TGTGCCAGCAGCATTGCGGGGGGGTTTGAAGCTTTCTTT. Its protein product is CASSIAGGFEAFF. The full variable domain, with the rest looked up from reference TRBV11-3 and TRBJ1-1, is EAGVVQSPRYKIIEKKQPVAFWCNPISGHNTLYWYLQNLGQGPELLIRYENEEAVDDSQLPKDRFSAERLKGVDSTLKIQPAELGDSAVYLCASSIAGGFEAFFGQGTRLTVV.

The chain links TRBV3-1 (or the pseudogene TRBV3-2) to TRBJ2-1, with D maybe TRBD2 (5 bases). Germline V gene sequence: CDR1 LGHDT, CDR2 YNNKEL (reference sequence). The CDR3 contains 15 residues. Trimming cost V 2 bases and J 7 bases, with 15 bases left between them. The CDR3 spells CASSQKAQRSNEQFF. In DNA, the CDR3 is TGTGCCAGCAGCCAAAAAGCCCAGCGGAGTAATGAGCAGTTCTTC.

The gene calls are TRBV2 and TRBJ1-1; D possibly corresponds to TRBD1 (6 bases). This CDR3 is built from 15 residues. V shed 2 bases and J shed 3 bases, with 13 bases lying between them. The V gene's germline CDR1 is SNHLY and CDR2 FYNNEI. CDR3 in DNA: TGTGCCAGCAGTGAACAAGGACAGACCTACACTGAAGCTTTCTTT. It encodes CASSEQGQTYTEAFF.